This T cell receptor (beta chain) comes out of a study of T cells in tumors after PD-1 blockade. Generated by immunoSEQ multiplex PCR, the TCRdb table keeps only in-frame clones and is missing some. The table lists 55,000 to 70,000 clones, around 80% of them singletons, with around an eighth in the top ten. This CDR3 contains 13 residues. V lost 5 bases, J lost 4 bases, and 12 bases lay in between. Germline loops: CDR1 SGHVS, CDR2 FNYEAQ. J is TRBJ2-7 and V is TRBV7-6, with a weak D call TRBD2 (5 bases). Specimen: PBMCs, collected before anti-PD-1 treatment. The receptor's source is a human donor with basal cell carcinoma. The CDR3 DNA is TGTGCCAGCAGCCCGATAACTAGTTACGAGCAGTACTTC. It is translated as CASSPITSYEQYF.